This T cell receptor (beta chain) originates from a study of blood T cell repertoires in COVID-19. Study context: Italy, Spain and the United States were the sources of the convalescent and acute COVID-19 samples. T cells, B-cell-depleted T cells, or PBMCs supplied cDNA or gDNA.

Authors' data handling: From reference gene primer amplification, estimates of nucleated cell counts were derived. Repertoires were generated with immunoSEQ multiplex PCR, while TCRdb's copy carries only in-frame clones and drops some. The V and J calls and clone size come from that table; D and trimming were worked out from the DNA. The data show about 98,000 clones, with about four fifths seen just once and approximately 24% held by the top ten. This CDR3 contains 12 residues. Germline CDR1 is KGHSH and CDR2 is LQKENI. With 2 bases clipped from V and 6 bases from J, the junction kept 0 bases outside the gene matches.

This receptor was identified in a man aged 65 to 85 with acute or convalescent COVID-19. The sequencing input was peripheral blood. The chain couples TRBV18 to TRBJ1-2; 7 bases are a match to TRBD1. This CDR3 reads CASSPTGDGYTF. CDR3 nucleotide sequence: TGTGCCAGCTCACCAACAGGGGATGGCTACACCTTC.